Shown below are 32 T cell receptor beta chains from a single sample sequenced in a study of blood T cell repertoires in COVID-19. Sequencing was performed with immunoSEQ multiplex PCR; in TCRdb, only in-frame clones are kept and a portion is missing. The table has some 700,000 clones, around 89% seen once. Sequencing used peripheral blood. The receptors were sampled from a woman aged 18 to 35 with acute or convalescent COVID-19.

This clone was picked up a small number of times. The gene calls are TRBV3-1 (or the pseudogene TRBV3-2) and TRBJ1-5, with D maybe TRBD1 (6 bases). Between the trimmed V and J ends, which lost 1 base and 4 bases, there was a span of 14 bases. Germline CDR1 and CDR2: LGHDT and YNNKEL (reference sequence). CDR3 length: 16 residues. The CDR3 bases are TGTGCCAGCAGCCAAGTCCATTGGACAGTTAATCAGCCCCAGCATTTT. Translation: CASSQVHWTVNQPQHF.

The chain is built from TRBV18 and TRBJ2-3; 13 bases match TRBD2. The CDR3 extends over 16 amino acids. V was pared by 4 bases and J by 2 bases, with 3 bases of the junction left unmatched. CDR1 is KGHSH, CDR2 LQKENI, per germline. DNA for the CDR3: TGTGCCAGCTCACGGACTAGCGGGGGATCCACAGATACGCAGTATTTT. It is translated as CASSRTSGGSTDTQYF.

The chain employs TRBV11-2 and TRBJ2-1; TRBD1 might be the D (6 bases). The CDR3 spans 13 residues. V dropped 1 base and J dropped 5 bases, with 6 bases sitting between them. The germline gives CDR1 SGHAT, CDR2 FQNNGV. In DNA, the CDR3 is TGTGCCAGCAGCTTAGGGACAGACAATGAGCAGTTCTTC. Encoded protein: CASSLGTDNEQFF. The whole variable domain, filled in from reference TRBV11-2 and TRBJ2-1, reads EAGVAQSPRYKIIEKRQSVAFWCNPISGHATLYWYQQILGQGPKLLIQFQNNGVVDDSQLPKDRFSAERLKGVDSTLKIQPAKLEDSAVYLCASSLGTDNEQFFGPGTRLTVL.

The chain combines TRBV9 with TRBJ1-4; D remains ambiguous. V was shortened by 4 bases and J by 3 bases, with 10 bases between the two germline ends. Germline CDR1 and CDR2: SGDLS and YYNGEE. CDR3 length: 14 amino acids. DNA of the CDR3: TGTGCCAGCAGCTCGGGGTGGGCTAATGAAAAACTGTTTTTT. Protein product: CASSSGWANEKLFF.

The V and J genes are TRBV2 and TRBJ1-4, with 7 bases lining up with TRBD1. Germline V CDR1 and CDR2: SNHLY, FYNNEI. The trim removed 2 bases at V and 6 bases at J, leaving 3 bases unmatched. This CDR3 comprises 14 residues. The CDR3 bases are TGTGCCAGCAGTGAATGGACAGGCTATGAAAAACTGTTTTTT. It yields the protein CASSEWTGYEKLFF. Full variable domain (missing parts from reference TRBV2 and TRBJ1-4): EPEVTQTPSHQVTQMGQEVILRCVPISNHLYFYWYRQILGQKVEFLVSFYNNEISEKSEIFDDQFSVERPDGSNFTLKIRSTKLEDSAMYFCASSEWTGYEKLFFGSGTQLSVL.

The chain joins TRBV7-9 to TRBJ1-1; no definite D call. The CDR3 extends over 12 amino acids. Germline values: CDR1 SEHNR, CDR2 FQNEAQ (reference sequence). V dropped 3 bases and J dropped 5 bases, with 7 bases sitting between them. CDR3 sequence (DNA): TGTGCCAGCAGCTTCACGAGAACTGAAGCTTTCTTT. Its translation: CASSFTRTEAFF.

The chain has TRBV7-8 and TRBJ1-1, with D tentatively TRBD1 (5 bases). The germline V gene has CDR1 SGHVS and CDR2 FQNEAQ. Trimming pared 5 bases from V and 4 bases from J, leaving 14 bases between. The CDR3 spans 14 residues. CDR3 in amino acids: CASSTGGGPTEAFF. CDR3 in DNA: TGTGCCAGCAGCACCGGGGGGGGTCCCACTGAAGCTTTCTTT.

This clone was seen once. The chain carries TRBV10-3 and TRBJ1-2, with TRBD1 as a possible D gene (5 bases). This CDR3 spans 15 amino acids. V was shortened by 7 bases and J by 3 bases, with 18 bases between the two germline ends. Germline V gene sequence: CDR1 ENHRY, CDR2 SYGVKD. CDR3 in amino acids: CAITLGQGSDYGYTF. The CDR3 coding sequence is TGTGCCATCACCCTGGGTCAGGGAAGTGACTATGGCTACACCTTC.

This sequence joins TRBV3-1 (or the pseudogene TRBV3-2) and TRBJ1-2, with a tentative D call TRBD1 (6 bases). Germline CDR1 reads LGHDT; CDR2 reads YNNKEL (reference sequence). CDR3 size: 14 residues. Trimming pared 3 bases from V and 2 bases from J, leaving 10 bases between. For the CDR3, the DNA is TGTGCCAGCAGCCACAGGGGTGACAACTATGGCTACACCTTC. Encoded protein: CASSHRGDNYGYTF.

This rearrangement joins TRBV25-1 to TRBJ1-1, with a weak D call TRBD1 (6 bases). This CDR3 spans 14 amino acids. V lost 3 bases and J 3 bases, leaving 11 bases between the germline ends. Germline-derived CDR1 and CDR2 are MGHDK and SYGVNS. The CDR3 DNA is TGTGCCAGCAGTGACGCCAGGGGAGACACTGAAGCTTTCTTT. Translated: CASSDARGDTEAFF. The full variable domain, with the rest looked up from reference TRBV25-1 and TRBJ1-1, is EADIYQTPRYLVIGTGKKITLECSQTMGHDKMYWYQQDPGMELHLIHYSYGVNSTEKGDLSSESTVSRIRTEHFPLTLESARPSHTSQYLCASSDARGDTEAFFGQGTRLTVV.

The chain uses TRBV5-1 and TRBJ1-4; the match to TRBD1 covers 7 bases. Germline CDR1 is SGHRS and CDR2 is YFSETQ. The V gene end was trimmed by 5 bases and the J gene end by 8 bases; junction bases not matched to a gene: 9. The CDR3 sequence is 14 residues long. The DNA for the CDR3 is TGCGCCAGCAGTTGGAACAGGGGTTACGAAAAACTGTTTTTT. It codes for CASSWNRGYEKLFF.

This clone was counted a few times. Other DNA sequences from this sample encode an identical CDR3 as well. This rearrangement joins TRBV12-3 or TRBV12-4 to TRBJ2-2; the D is unclear. Between the trimmed V and J ends, which lost 4 bases and 8 bases, there was a span of 2 bases. CDR3 length: 10 residues. The CDR3, as DNA: TGTGCCAGCAGTTCGGGGGAGCTGTTTTTT. Protein: CASSSGELFF.

The genes are TRBV6-1 and TRBJ1-1; a possible D gene is TRBD1 (6 bases). Per the germline V gene, CDR1 is MNHNS and CDR2 is SASEGT. V lost 2 bases and J 9 bases, leaving 13 bases between the germline ends. The CDR3 totals 13 residues. CDR3 coding DNA: TGTGCCAGCAGTGAAAGTGAAGGACAGAAAGCTTTCTTT. Protein sequence: CASSESEGQKAFF.

The chain carries TRBV7-2 and TRBJ1-6; maybe TRBD1 (5 bases). Trimming took 1 base from V and 0 from J, leaving 16 bases between them. CDR3 length: 19 amino acids. Germline V gene data show CDR1 as SGHTA and CDR2 as FQGNSA. Written as DNA, the CDR3 is TGTGCCAGCAGCTTAGACAGGATTATCGGGAGCTCCTATAATTCACCCCTCCACTTT. Its protein product is CASSLDRIIGSSYNSPLHF. The complete variable domain, with remaining parts taken from reference TRBV7-2 and TRBJ1-6, reads GAGVSQSPSNKVTEKGKDVELRCDPISGHTALYWYRQSLGQGLEFLIYFQGNSAPDKSGLPSDRFSAERTGGSVSTLTIQRTQQEDSAVYLCASSLDRIIGSSYNSPLHFGNGTRLTVT.

The chain recombines TRBV7-2 with TRBJ2-7; TRBD2 matches at 9 bases. V lost 5 bases to trimming and J lost 3 bases; unmatched junction nucleotides: 8. Germline lookup yields CDR1 SGHTA and CDR2 FQGNSA. The CDR3 length is 15 residues. CDR3: CASSPDSSGGYEQYF. The CDR3 DNA is TGTGCCAGCAGCCCAGACAGTAGCGGGGGCTACGAGCAGTACTTC.

The rearrangement uses TRBV3-1 (or the pseudogene TRBV3-2) and TRBJ2-7; perhaps TRBD2 as D (7 bases). In germline, CDR1 is LGHDT, CDR2 YNNKEL (reference sequence). V lost 4 bases and J 2 bases, leaving 9 bases between the germline ends. This CDR3 contains 13 residues. The CDR3 DNA is TGTGCCAGCAGCCCCGGGGGGCCCTACGAGCAGTACTTC. Residues: CASSPGGPYEQYF.

The V and J genes are TRBV7-9 and TRBJ2-1, with TRBD2 matching 9 bases. Germline CDR1 reads SEHNR; CDR2 reads FQNEAQ (reference sequence). The CDR3 runs 14 residues. V dropped 6 bases and J dropped 3; count of bases not matched to a gene: 3. CDR3 sequence reads: CASSLAGFYNEQFF. The CDR3 DNA reads as TGTGCCAGCAGTCTAGCGGGGTTCTACAATGAGCAGTTCTTC.

This clone was seen only once. The chain couples TRBV5-6 to TRBJ2-2; 14 bases match TRBD2. The CDR3 totals 17 residues. Trimming cost V 7 bases and J 2 bases; bases outside gene matches: 7. Per the germline V gene, CDR1 is SGHDT and CDR2 is YYEEEE. The CDR3 spells CASRGTSGGSNTGELFF. CDR3 DNA sequence: TGTGCCAGCCGAGGGACTAGCGGGGGTTCAAACACCGGGGAGCTGTTTTTT. Drawing the rest from reference TRBV5-6 and TRBJ2-2, the complete variable domain is DAGVTQSPTHLIKTRGQQVTLRCSPKSGHDTVSWYQQALGQGPQFIFQYYEEEERQRGNFPDRFSGHQFPNYSSELNVNALLLGDSALYLCASRGTSGGSNTGELFFGEGSRLTVL.

The V and J genes are TRBV2 and TRBJ1-6, with a weak D call TRBD1 (5 bases). Germline CDR1 SNHLY, CDR2 FYNNEI. V lost 1 base and J 4 bases, leaving 11 bases between the germline ends. The CDR3 has 16 amino acids. CDR3 in amino acids: CASSEGGGLYNSPLHF. CDR3 DNA: TGTGCCAGCAGTGAAGGGGGGGGTTTGTATAATTCACCCCTCCACTTT.

CDR3 DNA sequence: TGTGCCAGCACTCCAGGGGCTGGAAACACCATATATTTT. Protein product: CASTPGAGNTIYF. This rearrangement joins TRBV9 to TRBJ1-3, with D maybe TRBD1 (6 bases). Germline CDR1 and CDR2: SGDLS and YYNGEE. The CDR3 consists of 13 residues. Trimming shortened V by 6 bases and J by 2 bases, and 9 bases separated the two germline ends.

The chain combines TRBV24-1 with TRBJ2-5; 7 nucleotides agree with TRBD1. Germline V gene lookup returns CDR1 KGHDR and CDR2 SFDVKD. The V segment lost 5 bases and the J segment 9 bases; nucleotides outside the gene matches: 17. This CDR3 has 16 amino acids. CDR3 sequence reads: CATSAWIGGLTEAQYF. CDR3 sequence (DNA): TGTGCCACCAGTGCTTGGATAGGGGGCCTCACCGAGGCCCAGTACTTC.

This clone was picked up one time. The chain carries TRBV12-5 and TRBJ1-2, with TRBD1 matching 7 bases. The germline CDR1 and CDR2 sequences are LGHNT and FRNRAP. The CDR3 spans 15 residues. CDR3 DNA sequence: TGTGTGACTTGTCGAGGGGGCGCAAATAACTATGGCTACACCTTC. Its protein is CVTCRGGANNYGYTF.

CDR3 nucleotides: TGCGCCAGCAGCCAAAGCAAGGGGGGGCCGAACACTGAAGCTTTCTTT. Protein: CASSQSKGGPNTEAFF. V and J are TRBV4-1 and TRBJ1-1; perhaps TRBD1 as D (6 bases). Per the germline V gene, CDR1 is MGHRA and CDR2 is YSYEKL. This CDR3 region has 16 residues. The V and J ends lost 2 bases and 1 base respectively, with 14 bases between them.

The V call is TRBV20-1, the J call TRBJ2-7; D perhaps matches TRBD1 (7 bases). V was clipped by 3 bases and J by 6 bases, with 15 bases between them. Germline V CDR1 and CDR2: DFQATT, SNEGSKA (reference sequence). CDR3 length equals 13 residues. CDR3 DNA: TGCAGTGCTAGTGGAGACAGGGAGGTCGAGCAGTACTTC. This gives the protein CSASGDREVEQYF.

CDR3 amino acids: CASMEFPNQPQHF. The CDR3 region has the DNA TGTGCCAGCATGGAGTTCCCGAATCAGCCCCAGCATTTT. V and J are TRBV2 and TRBJ1-5; D unresolved. Germline V gene lookup returns CDR1 SNHLY and CDR2 FYNNEI. Trimming took off 7 bases at V and 4 bases at J, with 11 bases between the two ends. The CDR3 has 13 residues.

The chain carries TRBV4-2 and TRBJ2-7; 7 bases agree with TRBD1. V gave up 4 bases and J gave up 4 bases; unmatched junction bases: 7. Germline V gene data show CDR1 as LGHNA and CDR2 as YNFKEQ. CDR3 length equals 14 residues. CDR3 region: CASSLYRGSYEQYF. The CDR3 DNA follows: TGTGCCAGCAGCCTATACAGGGGCTCGTACGAGCAGTACTTC.

This chain connects TRBV2 to TRBJ1-1; 7 bases map to TRBD1. The junction had 11 bases not matched to a gene; V was cut back by 3 bases and J by 4 bases. The CDR3 is 16 residues long. From germline, CDR1 is SNHLY and CDR2 FYNNEI. CDR3 sequence: CASSDAQGELVTEAFF. The CDR3 nucleotides are TGTGCCAGCAGTGACGCCCAGGGGGAATTGGTCACTGAAGCTTTCTTT.

The chain joins TRBV29-1 to TRBJ1-1; D uncertain. The CDR3 length is 15 residues. Germline-derived CDR1 and CDR2 are SQVTM and ANQGSEA. V lost 7 bases and J 5 bases, leaving 23 bases between the germline ends. Here the CDR3 reads CSAQKGLAGRTEAFF. CDR3 nucleotides: TGCAGCGCCCAGAAAGGACTCGCTGGGAGGACTGAAGCTTTCTTT.

The genes are TRBV6-5 and TRBJ2-7, with 12 bases fitting TRBD1. V was clipped by 6 bases and J by 4 bases; unmatched bases: 7. Germline CDR1 is MNHEY and CDR2 is SVGAGI. The CDR3 has 15 amino acids. This CDR3 reads CASSRGQGAVYEQYF. As DNA, the CDR3 is TGTGCCAGCAGCCGGGGACAGGGGGCTGTGTACGAGCAGTACTTC.

In its sample, this clone was seen once. The chain carries TRBV18 and TRBJ2-7; D possibly corresponds to TRBD1 (6 bases). Germline V gene lookup returns CDR1 KGHSH and CDR2 LQKENI. This CDR3 comprises 14 residues. Deletions cut 4 bases from V and 2 bases from J, with 12 bases between. CDR3 in DNA: TGTGCCAGCTCACACTACGGACAGACCTACGAGCAGTACTTC. Its protein product is CASSHYGQTYEQYF.

The chain carries TRBV5-4 and TRBJ1-5; D remains ambiguous. CDR1 and CDR2 from the germline V gene are SGHNT and YYREEE (reference sequence). This CDR3 comprises 15 residues. Trimming shortened V by 4 bases and J by 4 bases, and 15 bases separated the two germline ends. The CDR3 spells CASSLKEGKNQPQHF. DNA of the CDR3: TGTGCCAGCAGCCTCAAGGAGGGCAAAAATCAGCCCCAGCATTTT. Based on the CDR3 plus reference TRBV5-4 and TRBJ1-5, the full variable domain is ETGVTQSPTHLIKTRGQQVTLRCSSQSGHNTVSWYQQALGQGPQFIFQYYREEENGRGNFPPRFSGLQFPNYSSELNVNALELDDSALYLCASSLKEGKNQPQHFGDGTRLSIL.

V gene TRBV7-9 combines with J gene TRBJ1-5; perhaps TRBD1 as D (6 bases). Germline CDR1 and CDR2: SEHNR and FQNEAQ (reference sequence). Trimming shortened V by 4 bases and J by 4 bases, and 11 bases separated the two germline ends. This CDR3 contains 14 residues. The CDR3 bases are TGTGCCAGCAGCTCGCTAACAGGGAATCAGCCCCAGCATTTT. It yields the protein CASSSLTGNQPQHF.